Shown below are 28 T cell receptor beta chains from a single sample sequenced in a study of T-cell reconstitution after alpha-beta-depleted transplantation in children. The library targeted TCRbeta and was prepared with unique molecular identifiers. TCRdb re-derived calls from the PCR reads in MiXCR, one entry per CDR3 protein. Of about 870,000 distinct CDR3 sequences listed, 16% are singletons. The sample here was PBMCs, mostly from graft donor cells, taken 360 days after TCRalphabeta/CD19-depleted stem cell transplant. The source of these receptors is a male patient aged 10 to 17 who had a stem cell transplant for acute lymphoblastic leukemia, so the T cells may come from the graft donor.

This clonotype appeared many times. Written as DNA, the CDR3 is TGCAGCGTTGAATTGGTGGGGTCAAGTAACTATGGCTACACCTTC. It codes for CSVELVGSSNYGYTF. V usage is TRBV29-1 and J usage is TRBJ1-2, with D hard to call. The CDR3 contains 15 residues. Trimming took off 2 bases at V and 1 base at J, with 14 bases between the two ends. The germline V gene has CDR1 SQVTM and CDR2 ANQGSEA.

This clonotype has only a few counts. The CDR3 loop reads CASSARLGYNSPLHF. The CDR3, as DNA: TGTGCCAGCAGTGCCCGACTGGGTTATAATTCACCCCTCCACTTT. The rearrangement uses TRBV12-3 or TRBV12-4 and TRBJ1-6; D remains unclear. Trimming removed 5 bases from V and 4 bases from J, with 12 bases in between. This CDR3 is built from 15 residues.

Of note for this clonotype: With a much larger clone just one base away, this may be a read error. The gene calls are TRBV9 and TRBJ2-7; TRBD2 matches 7 bases. Germline V lookup: CDR1 SGDLS, CDR2 YYNGEE. CDR3 size: 14 residues. CDR3: CASSHGLVDYELYF. In DNA, the CDR3 is TGTGCCAGCAGCCACGGACTAGTTGACTACGAGCTGTACTTC.

This clonotype appeared a few times. V gene TRBV27 combines with J gene TRBJ2-5, with D perhaps TRBD1 (7 bases). This CDR3 comprises 15 residues. V was clipped by 3 bases and J by 5 bases, with 16 bases between them. Per the germline V gene, CDR1 is MNHEY and CDR2 is SMNVEV (reference sequence). The CDR3 protein is CASSFTGEAWETQYF. For the CDR3, the DNA is TGTGCCAGCAGTTTTACAGGGGAGGCATGGGAGACCCAGTACTTC.

The V gene is TRBV7-2, the J gene TRBJ2-4; D is unresolved. Germline V lookup: CDR1 SGHTA, CDR2 FQGNSA. The CDR3 length is 16 residues. V shed 2 bases and J shed 0 bases, with 11 bases lying between them. The CDR3 region has the DNA TGTGCCAGCAGCTTATATGAGCGTCTAGCCAAAAACATTCAGTACTTC. This sequence encodes CASSLYERLAKNIQYF.

The J gene is TRBJ1-4, the V gene TRBV20-1; 7 bases are a match to TRBD1. This CDR3 is built from 13 residues. J gave up 5 bases and V 5 bases, and 5 bases lay outside the gene matches. In germline, CDR1 is DFQATT, CDR2 SNEGSKA (reference sequence). CDR3 loop: CSAPRQGNEKLFF. CDR3 nucleotide sequence: TGCAGTGCTCCGAGACAGGGAAATGAAAAACTGTTTTTT.

This clonotype was counted between two and nine times. The chain is built from TRBV7-6 and TRBJ1-2; TRBD1 agrees at 8 bases. V lost 1 base, J lost 0 bases, and 7 bases stayed unmatched. The CDR3 has 17 amino acids. Germline CDR1 reads SGHVS; CDR2 reads FNYEAQ. The CDR3 DNA follows: TGTGCCAGCAGCTTAGGGATTGGGACAGGTTCTAACTATGGCTACACCTTC. Encoded protein: CASSLGIGTGSNYGYTF.

The V and J genes are TRBV6-2 or TRBV6-3 and TRBJ2-5; 8 bases are a match to TRBD1. Per the germline V gene, CDR1 is MNHEY and CDR2 is SVGEGT. V lost 6 bases, J lost 4 bases, and 4 bases stayed unmatched. The CDR3 is made up of 13 amino acids. The CDR3 sequence is CASRRDRRETQYF. CDR3 DNA: TGTGCCAGCAGACGGGACAGGAGAGAGACCCAGTACTTC.

This clonotype was seen more than once but under ten times. The gene calls are TRBV6-8 and TRBJ2-7; no definite D call. Deletions cut 4 bases from V and 1 base from J, with 8 bases between. Germline CDR1 reads MNHGY; CDR2 reads SAAAGT. The CDR3 runs to 13 residues. The CDR3 loop reads CASSFVVSYEQYF. CDR3 DNA: TGTGCCAGCAGTTTTGTCGTTTCCTACGAGCAGTACTTC.

The chain links TRBV29-1 to TRBJ2-7; D gene unclear. Per germline, CDR1 SQVTM and CDR2 ANQGSEA. The V gene lost 7 bases and the J gene lost 0 bases, with 10 bases spanning the gap. The CDR3 contains 12 residues. The CDR3 is CSALAISYEQYF. Here the CDR3 DNA reads TGCAGCGCACTGGCGATCTCCTACGAGCAGTACTTC.

This clonotype was observed a few times. J is TRBJ2-7 and V is TRBV5-1; 9 bases map to TRBD1. CDR1 and CDR2 (germline): SGHRS, YFSETQ. This CDR3 region has 15 residues. V trimming: 4 bases; J trimming: 3 bases; junction bases outside the gene matches: 8. This CDR3 reads CASSLGGTGFYEQYF. The CDR3 region has the DNA TGCGCCAGCAGCCTGGGCGGGACAGGGTTCTACGAGCAGTACTTC.

This clonotype was counted between two and nine times. The genes are TRBV5-1 and TRBJ1-1; 8 bases line up with TRBD1. This CDR3 contains 17 residues. Germline CDR1 SGHRS, CDR2 YFSETQ. V shed 0 bases and J 0 bases; nucleotides not matched to a gene: 7. The CDR3 nucleotides read TGCGCCAGCAGCTTGGTGGGGACAGGTGTGATGAACACTGAAGCTTTCTTT. Translation gives CASSLVGTGVMNTEAFF.

V is TRBV5-1 and J is TRBJ2-5; TRBD1 matches at 9 bases. CDR3 length: 14 amino acids. CDR1 is SGHRS, CDR2 YFSETQ, per germline. V gave up 4 bases and J gave up 5 bases; unmatched junction bases: 6. The CDR3: CASSRTGAMETQYF. The CDR3 DNA reads TGCGCCAGCAGCCGGACAGGGGCGATGGAGACCCAGTACTTC.

The chain carries TRBV11-1 and TRBJ2-1; 7 bases match TRBD2. This CDR3 spans 19 amino acids. J was trimmed by 6 bases and V by 7 bases; bases with no gene match: 24. CDR1 and CDR2 from the germline V gene are SGHAT and FQDESV (reference sequence). In nucleotides, the CDR3 is TGTGCCAGCATCGTCATAGGGAGGGTTACGCGGGAGAATCCCAATGAGCAGTTCTTC. It codes for CASIVIGRVTRENPNEQFF.

The rearrangement links TRBV2 to TRBJ2-4, with D perhaps matching TRBD1 (5 bases). V was cut by 2 bases and J by 2 bases, with 10 bases left in between. The length of the CDR3 is 15 residues. Germline CDR1 SNHLY, CDR2 FYNNEI. Here the CDR3 reads CASSEPGLPKNIQYF. DNA for the CDR3: TGTGCCAGCAGTGAACCAGGGTTACCCAAAAACATTCAGTACTTC.

In this sample, this clonotype turned up a few times. The J gene is TRBJ2-7, the V gene TRBV4-1; tentatively, D is TRBD2 (7 bases). Trimming removed 1 base at V and 5 bases at J, with 15 bases between. CDR1 MGHRA and CDR2 YSYEKL come from the germline V gene. This CDR3 contains 15 residues. The CDR3 region has the DNA TGCGCCAGCAGCCAAGGCTACAGGGAGGGCAACGAGCAGTACTTC. This translates into CASSQGYREGNEQYF.

This clonotype was seen many times. The gene calls are TRBV5-4 and TRBJ1-1; D is uncertain. The CDR3 has 12 amino acids. Germline assignment: CDR1 SGHNT and CDR2 YYREEE (reference sequence). The ends were cut back, 5 bases at V and 2 bases at J, with 7 bases in the middle. The CDR3 nucleotides are TGTGCCAGCAGTAACCATAACACTGAAGCTTTCTTT. Its protein product is CASSNHNTEAFF.

J is TRBJ2-3 and V is TRBV5-1; D remains unclear. The germline V and J ends were trimmed by 1 base and 1 base, with 13 bases remaining between them. Germline assignment: CDR1 SGHRS and CDR2 YFSETQ. CDR3 length: 16 amino acids. CDR3 DNA: TGCGCCAGCAGCTTGAAGATCAGCGCACGCACAGATACGCAGTATTTT. Its protein is CASSLKISARTDTQYF.

This chain connects TRBV5-1 to TRBJ1-2; D is perhaps TRBD1 (5 bases). The CDR3 sequence is 16 residues long. Trimming took off 0 bases at V and 4 bases at J, with 16 bases between the two ends. From germline, CDR1 is SGHRS and CDR2 YFSETQ. For the CDR3, the DNA is TGCGCCAGCAGCTTGGTCGGACAAGGGCCTATCTATGGCTACACCTTC. Translation: CASSLVGQGPIYGYTF.

This sequence joins TRBV12-3 or TRBV12-4 and TRBJ2-1; tentatively, D is TRBD1 (6 bases). The CDR3 spans 14 residues. Deletions cut 2 bases from V and 4 bases from J, with 9 bases between. The CDR3 DNA reads as TGTGCCAGCAGTTTACGGACAGTATACAATGAGCAGTTCTTC. It translates to CASSLRTVYNEQFF.

The table lists this clonotype with many counts. V usage is TRBV3-1 and J usage is TRBJ2-7; TRBD1 matches at 8 bases. The CDR3 sequence is 14 residues long. The V gene's germline CDR1 is LGHDT and CDR2 YNNKEL (reference sequence). V lost 4 bases and J lost 2; bases outside the gene matches: 4. CDR3 amino acids: CASSPRDRTYEQYF. As DNA, the CDR3 is TGTGCCAGCAGCCCCCGGGACAGGACCTACGAGCAGTACTTC.

This clonotype was counted a few times. The J gene is TRBJ1-1, the V gene TRBV18; 7 nucleotides agree with TRBD1. Germline CDR1 is KGHSH and CDR2 is LQKENI. The CDR3 consists of 15 residues. Trimming cost V 5 bases and J 1 base; bases outside gene matches: 7. The DNA of the CDR3 is TGTGCCAGCTCAGACTTTTGGACAGGGAACACTGAAGCTTTCTTT. Residues: CASSDFWTGNTEAFF.

This clonotype was detected a few times. The chain uses TRBV20-1 and TRBJ2-3; D not certain. V lost 6 bases and J lost 7, with 17 bases in between. There are 13 residues in the CDR3. The germline V gene has CDR1 DFQATT and CDR2 SNEGSKA (reference sequence). The CDR3 sequence: CSADVPNLNTQYF. The DNA of the CDR3 is TGCAGTGCCGACGTTCCAAACCTTAATACGCAGTATTTT.

This clonotype was counted between two and nine times. The rearrangement links TRBV13 to TRBJ1-5, with 7 bases identical to TRBD1. This CDR3 contains 16 residues. The germline V gene has CDR1 PRHDT and CDR2 FYEKMQ (reference sequence). After removal of 3 bases from V and 1 base from J, the junction contained 6 bases not matched to a gene. The CDR3 loop is CASSFGQVGSNQPQHF. CDR3 in DNA: TGTGCCAGCAGCTTCGGACAGGTGGGGAGCAATCAGCCCCAGCATTTT.

This clonotype was counted between two and nine times. The CDR3 region has the DNA TGCAGTGCTAGGATCCGGAATCCGAACACCGGGGAGCTGTTTTTT. The encoded protein is CSARIRNPNTGELFF. The chain links TRBV20-1 to TRBJ2-2; unclear D gene. Germline V CDR1 and CDR2: DFQATT, SNEGSKA (reference sequence). Trimming shortened V by 3 bases and J by 0 bases, and 11 bases separated the two germline ends. This CDR3 contains 15 residues.

The V gene is TRBV9, the J gene TRBJ2-1; no clear D. Germline V gene sequence: CDR1 SGDLS, CDR2 YYNGEE. This CDR3 is built from 15 residues. Trimming took off 3 bases at V and 5 bases at J, with 15 bases between the two ends. CDR3 residues: CASSGRGRVDNEQFF. Written as DNA, the CDR3 is TGTGCCAGCAGCGGCCGTGGTCGCGTCGACAATGAGCAGTTCTTC.

The chain employs TRBV20-1 and TRBJ1-1; TRBD1 matches 8 bases. The junction had 14 bases not matched to a gene; V was cut back by 1 base and J by 1 base. The CDR3 is 18 amino acids. Germline V lookup: CDR1 DFQATT, CDR2 SNEGSKA (reference sequence). CDR3 sequence reads: CSARALVWTGKRNTEAFF. Here the CDR3 DNA reads TGCAGTGCTAGAGCTTTGGTTTGGACAGGGAAACGGAACACTGAAGCTTTCTTT.

DNA of the CDR3: TGTGCCAGCAGGACACAGATCAACACTGAAGCTTTCTTT. Residues: CASRTQINTEAFF. The rearrangement joins TRBV12-3 or TRBV12-4 to TRBJ1-1, with no clear D. CDR3 length: 13 residues. V dropped 6 bases and J dropped 2 bases, with 10 bases sitting between them.